In this sample, the clone carrying this T cell receptor (beta chain) turned up a few times. Its antigen remains unidentified. The sample is drawn from a study of cytomegalovirus exposure and HLA in healthy donors. Donors had nominal health at sampling but likely had unrecorded immune exposures. Study-wide findings and caveats: Follow-up analysis later connected one missense variant in DCLRE1C with trimming of TCR beta V- and J-genes. Looking again later, the authors saw that most CMV-associated TCR beta chains seemed HLA-restricted.

The primer mix had 60 Vbeta and 13 Jbeta primers. Produced via immunoSEQ multiplex PCR; TCRdb's table is partial and in-frame only. This table has about 100,000 clones, around 74% appearing once. The sample consisted of PBMCs. This clonotype was obtained from a woman in her 70s in good health and CMV-seropositive.

The CDR3 sequence: CASGGEANTGELFF. CDR3 sequence (DNA): TGTGCCTCCGGGGGGGAGGCGAACACCGGGGAGCTGTTTTTT. V gene TRBV10-3 combines with J gene TRBJ2-2, with TRBD2 matching 8 bases. With 11 bases clipped from V and 0 bases from J, the junction kept 5 bases outside the gene matches. CDR1 ENHRY and CDR2 SYGVKD come from the germline V gene. This CDR3 region has 14 residues.